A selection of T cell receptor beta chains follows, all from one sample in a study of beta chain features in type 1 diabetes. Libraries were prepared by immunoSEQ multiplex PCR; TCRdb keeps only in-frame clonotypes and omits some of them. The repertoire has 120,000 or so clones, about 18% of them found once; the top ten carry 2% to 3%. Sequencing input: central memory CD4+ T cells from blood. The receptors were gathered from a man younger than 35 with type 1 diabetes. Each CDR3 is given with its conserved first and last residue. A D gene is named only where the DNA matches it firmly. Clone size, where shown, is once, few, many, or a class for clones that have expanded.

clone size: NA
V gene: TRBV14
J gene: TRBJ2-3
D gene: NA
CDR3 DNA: TGTGCCAGCAGCCGAATGTCCCGAGATACGCAGTATTTT
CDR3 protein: CASSRMSRDTQYF

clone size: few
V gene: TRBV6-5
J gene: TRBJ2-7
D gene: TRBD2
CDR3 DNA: TGTGCCAGCAGCCAAACGGCGGGAGTGGGCTACGAGCAGTACTTC
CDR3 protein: CASSQTAGVGYEQYF

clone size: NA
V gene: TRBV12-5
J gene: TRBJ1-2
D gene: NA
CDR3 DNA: TGTGCTAGTGGTTTCTCCTTGGGGGAATACGGCTACACCTTC
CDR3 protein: CASGFSLGEYGYTF

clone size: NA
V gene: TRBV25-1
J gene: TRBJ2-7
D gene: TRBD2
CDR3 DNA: TGTGCCAGCAGTGAAGGGAGGGATCCTAAAGCGTACTTC
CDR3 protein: CASSEGRDPKAYF

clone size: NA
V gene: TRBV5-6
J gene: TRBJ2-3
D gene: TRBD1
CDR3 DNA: TGTGCCAGCAGCCAAAGGACAGGGAATAATGCAGATACGCAGTATTTT
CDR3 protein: CASSQRTGNNADTQYF

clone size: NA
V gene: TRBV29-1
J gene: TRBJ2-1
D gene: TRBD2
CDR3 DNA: TGCAGCGTTGGACCCTCTAGCGGACCCCTAGATGAGCAGTTCTTC
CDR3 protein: CSVGPSSGPLDEQFF

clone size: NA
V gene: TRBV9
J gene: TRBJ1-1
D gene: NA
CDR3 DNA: TGTGCCAGCAGCGTAAATCAGTTTATGAACACTGAAGCTTTCTTT
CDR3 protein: CASSVNQFMNTEAFF

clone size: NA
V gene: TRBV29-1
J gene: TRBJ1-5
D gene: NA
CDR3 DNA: TGCAGCGTTTCCGACGGTGGGATCTATAGCAATCAGCCCCAGCATTTT
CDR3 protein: CSVSDGGIYSNQPQHF

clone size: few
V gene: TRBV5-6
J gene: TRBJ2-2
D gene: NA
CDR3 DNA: TGTGCCAGCAGCTTTGGGGCAAATATTAACACCGGGGAGCTGTTTTTT
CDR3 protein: CASSFGANINTGELFF

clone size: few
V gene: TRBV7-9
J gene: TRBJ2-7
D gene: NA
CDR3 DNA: TGTGCCAGCAGACGTGAGGGGGACGAGCAGTACTTC
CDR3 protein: CASRREGDEQYF

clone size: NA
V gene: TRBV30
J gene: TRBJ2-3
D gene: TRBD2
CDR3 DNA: TGTGCGTTAGCGGGATGGGCAGATACGCAGTATTTT
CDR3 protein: CALAGWADTQYF

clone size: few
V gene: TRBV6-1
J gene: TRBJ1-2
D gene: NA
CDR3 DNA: TGTGCCAGCAGTGAGGCAACAGCCCCAGGGGGCTACACCTTC
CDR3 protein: CASSEATAPGGYTF

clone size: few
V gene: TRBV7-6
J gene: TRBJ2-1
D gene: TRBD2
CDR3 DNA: TGTGCCAGCAGCTTTAGCACCCCTAGCGGGAGTAGTGAGCAGTTCTTC
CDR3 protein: CASSFSTPSGSSEQFF

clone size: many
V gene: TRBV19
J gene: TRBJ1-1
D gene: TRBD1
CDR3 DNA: TGTGCCAGTACCCGACAGGGTCGCACTGAAGCTTTCTTT
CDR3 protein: CASTRQGRTEAFF

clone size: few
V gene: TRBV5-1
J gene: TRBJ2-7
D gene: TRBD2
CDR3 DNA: TGCGCCAGCAGCCGCGCCGGGACTAGCTCCTACGAGCAGTACTTC
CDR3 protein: CASSRAGTSSYEQYF

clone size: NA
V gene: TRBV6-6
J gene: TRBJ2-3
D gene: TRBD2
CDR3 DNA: TGTGCCAGCAGTGGCGGGGGGGCTGGAGATACGCAGTATTTT
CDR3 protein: CASSGGGAGDTQYF

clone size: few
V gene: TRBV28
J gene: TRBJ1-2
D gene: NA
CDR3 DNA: TGTGCCAGCAGTGGCAGCTATGGCTACACCTTC
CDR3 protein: CASSGSYGYTF

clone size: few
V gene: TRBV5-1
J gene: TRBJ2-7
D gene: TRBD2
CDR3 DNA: TGCGCCAGCAGCTTACCGGGACTAAGGTACGAGCAGTACTTC
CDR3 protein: CASSLPGLRYEQYF

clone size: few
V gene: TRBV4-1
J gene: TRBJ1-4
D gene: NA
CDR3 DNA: TGCGCCAGCAGCCTTACAGAGGGGGAAAAACTGTTTTTT
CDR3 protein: CASSLTEGEKLFF

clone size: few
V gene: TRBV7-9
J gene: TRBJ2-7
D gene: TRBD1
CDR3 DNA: TGTGCCAGCAGCATGACAGGGGTAAGGTACGAGCAGTACTTC
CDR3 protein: CASSMTGVRYEQYF

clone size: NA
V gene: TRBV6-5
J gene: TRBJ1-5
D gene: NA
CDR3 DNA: TGTGCCAGCAGTTACTCCCAGGCTTCGGATCAGCCCCAGCATTTT
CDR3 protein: CASSYSQASDQPQHF

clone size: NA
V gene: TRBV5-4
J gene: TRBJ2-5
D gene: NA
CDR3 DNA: TGTGCCAGCAGTTCAAACGAAGAGACCCAGTACTTC
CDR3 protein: CASSSNEETQYF

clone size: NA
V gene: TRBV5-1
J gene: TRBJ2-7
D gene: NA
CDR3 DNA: TGCGCCAGCAGAGGACAGTCGACTTTTTACGAGCAGTACTTC
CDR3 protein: CASRGQSTFYEQYF

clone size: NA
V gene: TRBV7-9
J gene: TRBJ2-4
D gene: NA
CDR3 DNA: TGTGCCAGCAGCCCCCCCACGACTACCTTTATTGGCATTCAGTACTTC
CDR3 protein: CASSPPTTTFIGIQYF

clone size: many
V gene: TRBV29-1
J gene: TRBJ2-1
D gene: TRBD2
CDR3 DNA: TGCAGCGTTGAAGGAGTAGCGGGGGGAAGGAATGAGCAGTTCTTC
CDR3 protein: CSVEGVAGGRNEQFF

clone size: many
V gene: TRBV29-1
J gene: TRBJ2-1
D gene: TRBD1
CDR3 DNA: TGCAGCGTTGCGTTTGGACAGGGGGGAGACAATGAGCAGTTCTTC
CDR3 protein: CSVAFGQGGDNEQFF

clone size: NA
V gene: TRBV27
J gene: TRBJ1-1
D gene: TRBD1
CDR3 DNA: TGTGCCAGCAGTTTATGGACAGGGGGCGAGAACACTGAAGCTTTCTTT
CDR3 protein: CASSLWTGGENTEAFF

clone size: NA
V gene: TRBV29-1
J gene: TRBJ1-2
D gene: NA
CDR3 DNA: TGCAGCGTTTTAAGTATTCAGGGCTACACCTTC
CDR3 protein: CSVLSIQGYTF

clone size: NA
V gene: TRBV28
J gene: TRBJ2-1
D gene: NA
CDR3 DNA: TGTGCCAGCAGTTTGGGCTCCTACAATGAGCAGTTCTTC
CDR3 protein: CASSLGSYNEQFF

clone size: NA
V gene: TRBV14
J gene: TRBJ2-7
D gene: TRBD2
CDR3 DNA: TGTGCCAGCAGCCCCGGGCATGGTAGCGGGAGCGGGCAGTACTTC
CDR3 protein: CASSPGHGSGSGQYF

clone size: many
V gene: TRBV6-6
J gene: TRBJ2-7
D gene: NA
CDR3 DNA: TGTGCCAGCAGTAACATACAGGGAGAAAAGTACGAGCAGTACTTC
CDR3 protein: CASSNIQGEKYEQYF

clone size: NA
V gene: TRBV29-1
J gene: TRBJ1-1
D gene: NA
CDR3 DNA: TGCAGCGTTGACCGGAACACTGAAGCTTTCTTT
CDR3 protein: CSVDRNTEAFF

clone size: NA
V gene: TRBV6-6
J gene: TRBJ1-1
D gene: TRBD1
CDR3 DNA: TGTGCCAGCAACCCGGGACAGGGGATCGTGATCTTT
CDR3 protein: CASNPGQGIVIF

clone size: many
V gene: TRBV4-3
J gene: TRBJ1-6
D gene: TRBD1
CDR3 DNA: TGCGCCAGCAGCCAAGATATGGGGACAGGGAGTTCACCCCTCCACTTT
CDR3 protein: CASSQDMGTGSSPLHF

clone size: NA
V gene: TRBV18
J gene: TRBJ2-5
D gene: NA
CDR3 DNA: TGTGCCAGCTCACCACCGGAGGAGACCCAGTACTTC
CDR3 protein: CASSPPEETQYF

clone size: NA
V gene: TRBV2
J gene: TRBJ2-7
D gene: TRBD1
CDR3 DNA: TGTGCCAGCAGTAAAAGGACAGGAGGACTGGATCAGTACTTC
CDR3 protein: CASSKRTGGLDQYF

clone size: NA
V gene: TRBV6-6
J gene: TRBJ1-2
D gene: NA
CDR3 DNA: TGTGCCAGCAGTTACTCCACTGGGAGAGTGAGTGGCTACACCTTC
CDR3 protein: CASSYSTGRVSGYTF

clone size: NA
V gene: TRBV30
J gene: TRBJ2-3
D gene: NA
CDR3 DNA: TGTGCCTGGAGTGTTTATCTAGGACGAACGCAGTATTTT
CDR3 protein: CAWSVYLGRTQYF

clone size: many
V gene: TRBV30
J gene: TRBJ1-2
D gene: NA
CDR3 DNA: TGTGCCTGGATTGGGGGCCCGGGCTATGGCTACACCTTC
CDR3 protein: CAWIGGPGYGYTF

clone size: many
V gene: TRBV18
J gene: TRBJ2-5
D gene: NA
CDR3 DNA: TGTGCCAGCTCACCACTACAGGGTTCCCAAGAGACCCAGTACTTC
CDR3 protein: CASSPLQGSQETQYF

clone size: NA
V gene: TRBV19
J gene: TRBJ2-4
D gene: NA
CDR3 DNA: TGTGCCAGTTCGAGGACAGACAAAAACATTCAGTACTTC
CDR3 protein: CASSRTDKNIQYF

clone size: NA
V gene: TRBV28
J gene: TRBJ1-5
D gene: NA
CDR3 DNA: TGTGCCAGCAGTCTCGACGGCAAGAGACACCAGCATTTT
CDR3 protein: CASSLDGKRHQHF

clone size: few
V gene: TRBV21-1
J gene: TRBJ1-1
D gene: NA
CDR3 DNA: TGTGCCATCTCGACAGGTGAGAACACTGAAGCTTTCTTT
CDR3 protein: CAISTGENTEAFF

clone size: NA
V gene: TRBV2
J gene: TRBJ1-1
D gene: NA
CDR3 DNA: TGTGCCAGCAGTGGCTACGGGAACACTGAAGCTTTCTTT
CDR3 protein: CASSGYGNTEAFF

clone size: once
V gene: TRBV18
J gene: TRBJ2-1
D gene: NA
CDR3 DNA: TGTGCCAGCTCACCAGGGAGACAGGCCTACAATGAGCAGTTCTTC
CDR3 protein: CASSPGRQAYNEQFF

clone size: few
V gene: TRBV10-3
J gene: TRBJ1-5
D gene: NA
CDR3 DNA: TGTGCCATCAGAGGCAGTGCAAATCAGCCCCAGCATTTT
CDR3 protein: CAIRGSANQPQHF

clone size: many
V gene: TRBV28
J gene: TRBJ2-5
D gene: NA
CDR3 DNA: TGTGCCAGCAGTTTAATAAGGGGAGGAGAGACCCAGTACTTC
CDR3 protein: CASSLIRGGETQYF

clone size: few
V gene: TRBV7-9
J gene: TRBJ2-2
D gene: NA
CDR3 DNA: TGTGCCAGCAGTGAGTCGCGTGAGGACGGGGAGCTGTTTTTT
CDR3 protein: CASSESREDGELFF

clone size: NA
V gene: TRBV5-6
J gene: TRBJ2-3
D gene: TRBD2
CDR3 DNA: TGTGCCAGCAGCTTGGAACTAGCGGGAGGCACAGATACGCAGTATTTT
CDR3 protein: CASSLELAGGTDTQYF

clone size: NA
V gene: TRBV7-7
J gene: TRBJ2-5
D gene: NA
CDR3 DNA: TGTGCTAGCAGCTTAGAAGGGCACGAGACCCAGTACTTC
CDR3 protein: CASSLEGHETQYF

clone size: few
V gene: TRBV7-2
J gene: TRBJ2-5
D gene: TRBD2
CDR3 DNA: TGTGCCAGCAGCTCGGGACTAGCGGGAAAGACCCAGTACTTC
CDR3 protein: CASSSGLAGKTQYF

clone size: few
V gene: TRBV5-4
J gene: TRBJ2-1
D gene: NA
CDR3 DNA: TGTGCCAGCAGCCTGGAACACTTCAAGCAGTTCTTC
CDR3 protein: CASSLEHFKQFF

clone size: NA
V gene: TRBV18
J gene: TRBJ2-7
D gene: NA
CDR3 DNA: TGTGCCAGCTCCCCGTTGGAAGGCGAGCAGTACTTC
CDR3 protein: CASSPLEGEQYF

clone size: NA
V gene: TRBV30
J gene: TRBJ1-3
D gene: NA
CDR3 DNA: TGTGCACGGAACGCTGTAGACAGCTCTGGAAACACCATATATTTT
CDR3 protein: CARNAVDSSGNTIYF

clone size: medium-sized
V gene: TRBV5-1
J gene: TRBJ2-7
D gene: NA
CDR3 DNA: TGCGCCAGCAGCTTGGCGGGACCCTCCTACGAGCAGTACTTC
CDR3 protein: CASSLAGPSYEQYF

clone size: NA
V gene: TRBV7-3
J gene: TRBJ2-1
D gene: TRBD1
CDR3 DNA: TGTGCCAGCAGCCGCCCGGGACAGGGGATTAATGAGCAGTTCTTC
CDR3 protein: CASSRPGQGINEQFF

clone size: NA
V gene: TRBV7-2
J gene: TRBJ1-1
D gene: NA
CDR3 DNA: TGTGCCAGCAGCTTAGTATTGGGGAATGAAGCTTTCTTT
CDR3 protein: CASSLVLGNEAFF

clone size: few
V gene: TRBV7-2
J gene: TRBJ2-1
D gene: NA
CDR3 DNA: TGTGCCAGCAGCAGCGTGGCGGTGCGCAGGGACAATGAGCAGTTCTTC
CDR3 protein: CASSSVAVRRDNEQFF